This T cell receptor beta chain was sequenced during a study of patients and donors after allogeneic stem cell transplantation. In germline, CDR1 is SNHLY, CDR2 FYNNEI. The CDR3 is made up of 15 amino acids. The V gene lost 4 bases and the J gene lost 0 bases, with 10 bases spanning the gap. In TCRdb, the RT-PCR reads were re-called with MiXCR into one record per CDR3 protein. The table has 200,000 to 250,000 distinct CDR3 sequences, approximately 14% seen once. Input material: blood, either unsorted or a sorted T cell fraction (not recorded which). This chain joins TRBV2 and TRBJ1-5, with D perhaps TRBD1 (5 bases). The TCR sequence derives from a human donor who was either an allogeneic HSCT recipient or a stem cell or donor lymphocyte infusion donor (not recorded which). It is not recorded whose cells these are; they may come from a transplant donor. CDR3 sequence (DNA): TGTGCCAGCAGTGGACAGATATATAGCAATCAGCCCCAGCATTTT. Protein product: CASSGQIYSNQPQHF.